This T cell receptor beta chain was recovered during a study of blood T cell repertoires in COVID-19 (dated by TCRdb to 2020 to 2021). A note on the overall study: Collaborator samples came from the United States, Italy and Spain and covered acute and convalescent phases of COVID-19. The material from the prospective study consisted of cDNA or gDNA derived from T cells, B-cell-depleted T cells, or PBMCs. The dataset comprised deeply sampled blood TCRbeta repertoires from subjects exposed to, actively infected with, or recovered from COVID-19. The repertoires were released in a freely available public database meant as a resource for research on the immune response to SARS-CoV-2. The samples were drawn from two sources: the first 160 participants of the ongoing ImmuneRACE study, and fewer than 1,500 subjects contributed by 6 global collaborators. The sample metadata nearly always contained a de-identified subject ID, COVID-19 status, age in years and sex. Where available, HLA class I and class II types were taken from metadata supplied by the sample provider and were not determined by assay-based typing. The paper as a whole reports these results and caveats: How much clinical and demographic metadata was included differed by source and by participant, and the metadata was provided uncurated.

Comment on this clone: Its antigen is unknown. Base qualities are not provided; no much larger clone lies one nucleotide away.

From the cysteine through the phenylalanine, the CDR3 covers 15 amino acids. The CDR3 DNA has 45 bases and is translated from base 1. V and J are trimmed by 6 bases and 4 bases, and the gene matches miss 10 bases of the junction. Reading the germline V gene (reference sequence) gives CDR1 SGHNT and CDR2 YYREEE. Participants in the prospective study were enrolled through a virtual design, were aged about 18 to 89 years, and lived in roughly 24 United States geographic areas. In the prospective study, cohorts were assigned on the basis of participant-reported clinical history obtained from a screening survey and a study questionnaire. For ImmuneRACE Cohort 3, a participant was defined as recovered based on two consecutive negative NP/OP PCR tests, clearance by a healthcare professional, or resolution of symptoms. Each participant in the prospective study had whole blood, serum and a nasopharyngeal or oropharyngeal swab collected by mobile phlebotomists. Over an approximately 2-month period, participants in the prospective study had the option of providing additional blood draws and questionnaires. Prospective study blood samples were shipped either frozen or at room temperature before DNA extraction.

TCRbeta CDR3 regions were amplified from genomic DNA using the immunoSEQ Assay, a bias-controlled multiplex PCR. The original methods were these. Within the assay, amplification of reference gene primers was used to estimate how many nucleated cells each sample contained. To quantify the absolute abundance of each unique TCRbeta CDR3 rearrangement, sequence reads were collapsed and filtered. For each sample, productive Simpson clonality was calculated as the square root of Simpson's diversity index across productive rearrangements. TCRdb mirrors the immuneACCESS table, restricted to in-frame sequences. Some clones are absent from its copies; in checked studies, under half trace to an unresolved V gene, and the reason for the others is unknown. V and J calls and clone size are those listed in that table; D and trimming were worked out from the DNA. Across this sample there are around 300,000 clones, with 88% seen only once. The ten top clones hold over 4.5% of the sample.

Sequenced material: PBMCs or T cells enriched from blood (not recorded which). This receptor was obtained from a young man who had recovered from COVID-19. The chain joins TRBV5-4 to TRBJ2-1, with 7 bases aligning to TRBD1. The CDR3 protein: CASNSNRGLYNEQFF. The bases are TGTGCCAGCAACTCTAACAGGGGATTATACAATGAGCAGTTCTTC. With all but the CDR3 taken from the reference TRBV5-4 and TRBJ2-1 genes, the full variable domain is: ETGVTQSPTHLIKTRGQQVTLRCSSQSGHNTVSWYQQALGQGPQFIFQYYREEENGRGNFPPRFSGLQFPNYSSELNVNALELDDSALYLCASNSNRGLYNEQFFGPGTRLTVL.